This note documents a single T cell receptor (beta chain) sequence. The sample originates from a study of T cell changes during pregnancy in multiple sclerosis. Here immunoSEQ multiplex PCR was the method, and the copy in TCRdb shows in-frame clones only, minus some. The sample includes about 36,000 clones, roughly 93% of them seen just once. In germline, CDR1 is SGHAT, CDR2 FQNNGV. The germline V and J ends were trimmed by 3 bases and 5 bases, with 13 bases remaining between them. CDR3 length equals 14 residues. This chain joins TRBV11-2 and TRBJ2-5; tentative D call: TRBD1 (6 bases). This sample comprised CD4+ T cells from peripheral blood mononuclear cells, obtained in the first trimester of pregnancy. The receptor was derived from a female donor with multiple sclerosis, enrolled in a pregnancy study. In DNA, the CDR3 is TGTGCCAGCAGCTTGCTACAGGGTCAGGAGACCCAGTACTTC. Its protein is CASSLLQGQETQYF.